These 21 T cell receptor beta chains share one sample of origin, sequenced in a study of blood T cell repertoires in COVID-19 (dated by TCRdb to the early 2020s). Libraries were built with the immunoSEQ multiplex PCR assay. What TCRdb holds here is the immuneACCESS table cut down to in-frame rearrangements. Part of the clones is not present; checked against another copy, under half of the missing clones reflect an unresolved V gene, and the others are unexplained. Recorded for this sample are over 200,000 clones; approximately 90% of them occurred a single time. The top ten clonotypes cover approximately 2.6% of the sample. Sequencing was performed on peripheral blood. The receptors stem from a man under 40 with COVID-19, enrolled during active disease.

This sequence joins TRBV30 and TRBJ1-4; 8 bases align to TRBD1. Germline V gives CDR1 GTSNPN, CDR2 SVGIG (reference sequence). V dropped 3 bases and J dropped 6; count of bases not matched to a gene: 9. CDR3 length: 15 amino acids. This CDR3 reads CAWSPPDRVDEKLFF. CDR3 coding DNA: TGTGCCTGGAGCCCCCCGGACAGGGTAGATGAAAAACTGTTTTTT.

This chain joins TRBV5-4 and TRBJ2-1; 13 bases fit TRBD2. CDR3 size: 16 residues. From germline, CDR1 is SGHNT and CDR2 YYREEE (reference sequence). With V trimmed by 3 bases and J by 5 bases, 5 bases remained unmatched. The DNA for the CDR3 is TGTGCCAGCAGCTCGGGGACTAGCGGGAATGACAATGAGCAGTTCTTC. Translated, it gives CASSSGTSGNDNEQFF.

The gene calls are TRBV19 and TRBJ1-5; 9 bases are shared with TRBD1. Trimming cost V 5 bases and J 5 bases; bases outside gene matches: 7. CDR3 length: 15 residues. Germline V gene data show CDR1 as LNHDA and CDR2 as SQIVND (reference sequence). For the CDR3, the DNA is TGTGCCAGTAGTCCGGAGGGACAGGGCCATCAGCCCCAGCATTTT. This translates into CASSPEGQGHQPQHF.

V usage is TRBV2 and J usage is TRBJ1-1; 9 positions match TRBD1. This CDR3 has 15 amino acids. The ends lost 5 bases at V and 0 bases at J; junction bases unmatched: 4. Germline V CDR1 and CDR2: SNHLY, FYNNEI. This CDR3 reads CASSPGQGMNTEAFF. In DNA form, the CDR3 reads TGTGCCAGCAGTCCGGGACAGGGAATGAACACTGAAGCTTTCTTT.

The sample holds a few counts of this clone. The chain combines TRBV24-1 with TRBJ2-3; D is ambiguous. V was clipped by 4 bases and J by 2 bases, with 6 bases between them. Germline V gene lookup returns CDR1 KGHDR and CDR2 SFDVKD. The CDR3 runs to 13 residues. CDR3 bases: TGTGCCACCAGTGACTCGTACACAGATACGCAGTATTTT. It specifies CATSDSYTDTQYF.

The chain combines TRBV5-5 with TRBJ2-7, with TRBD1 as a possible D gene (6 bases). The length of the CDR3 is 15 residues. Germline V gene data show CDR1 as SGHKS and CDR2 as YYEKEE (reference sequence). Trimming removed 0 bases from V and 3 bases from J, with 13 bases in between. Written as DNA, the CDR3 is TGTGCCAGCAGCTTGGAGGGGGTATATGACTACGAGCAGTACTTC. It codes for CASSLEGVYDYEQYF.

This rearrangement joins TRBV24-1 to TRBJ1-5; 8 bases agree with TRBD1. After removal of 3 bases from V and 5 bases from J, the junction contained 14 bases not matched to a gene. Germline CDR1 is KGHDR and CDR2 is SFDVKD. CDR3 size: 18 residues. CDR3 sequence reads: CATSDPEYPPTGDQPQHF. The CDR3, as DNA: TGTGCCACCAGTGATCCAGAATACCCCCCGACAGGGGATCAGCCCCAGCATTTT.

The chain is built from TRBV5-1 and TRBJ2-7, with TRBD1 matching 10 bases. Germline V lookup: CDR1 SGHRS, CDR2 YFSETQ. The CDR3 is 15 residues long. J was trimmed by 6 bases and V by 0 bases; bases with no gene match: 6. The CDR3 loop reads CASSLEGQGRGEQYF. CDR3 DNA: TGCGCCAGCAGCTTGGAGGGACAGGGGCGCGGCGAGCAGTACTTC.

The chain uses TRBV6-5 and TRBJ1-4; TRBD1 might be the D (6 bases). Germline V gene sequence: CDR1 MNHEY, CDR2 SVGAGI. Trimming pared 5 bases from V and 8 bases from J, leaving 15 bases between. The CDR3 loop spans 14 amino acids. CDR3 sequence (DNA): TGTGCCAGCAGTCGAACAGGGATGGGGGAAAAACTGTTTTTT. Residues: CASSRTGMGEKLFF.

This chain joins TRBV18 and TRBJ1-2, with 7 bases matching TRBD1. The CDR3 is 14 residues long. The germline V gene encodes CDR1 KGHSH and CDR2 LQKENI. V dropped 5 bases and J dropped 3; count of bases not matched to a gene: 6. This CDR3 reads CASSSYTGDYGYTF. The CDR3 DNA sequence: TGTGCCAGCTCATCCTACACAGGGGACTATGGCTACACCTTC.

The V gene is TRBV11-2, the J gene TRBJ2-5, with 7 bases identical to TRBD2. CDR1 SGHAT and CDR2 FQNNGV come from the germline V gene. This CDR3 contains 14 residues. V trimming: 8 bases; J trimming: 4 bases; junction bases outside the gene matches: 10. DNA for the CDR3: TGTGCCAGCGCTGACGGGGAGGGAGGAGAGACCCAGTACTTC. Translated: CASADGEGGETQYF.

The chain has TRBV28 and TRBJ2-2, with D possibly being TRBD1 (5 bases). There are 15 residues in the CDR3. The ends were cut back, 5 bases at V and 6 bases at J, with 16 bases in the middle. Germline loops: CDR1 MDHEN, CDR2 SYDVKM. Here the CDR3 DNA reads TGTGCCAGCAGTCCCCTCAGGGTAATCGCCGGGGAGCTGTTTTTT. Amino acids: CASSPLRVIAGELFF.

J is TRBJ1-1 and V is TRBV19; TRBD1 is a possible D gene (5 bases). Germline CDR1 LNHDA, CDR2 SQIVND (reference sequence). Trimming took 3 bases from V and 5 from J, leaving 22 bases between them. This CDR3 region has 17 residues. CDR3 sequence: CASSILRSSWGRTEAFF. CDR3 DNA sequence: TGTGCCAGTAGTATCCTCCGAAGCTCCTGGGGGAGGACTGAAGCTTTCTTT.

V is TRBV9 and J is TRBJ2-3, with 7 bases lining up with TRBD2. The V gene end was trimmed by 7 bases and the J gene end by 4 bases; junction bases not matched to a gene: 9. Germline assignment: CDR1 SGDLS and CDR2 YYNGEE. The CDR3 covers 14 residues. The CDR3 DNA follows: TGTGCCAGCGCTCCACAGCGGGGCTCAGATACGCAGTATTTT. As protein: CASAPQRGSDTQYF. Full variable domain (outside the CDR3, taken from reference TRBV9 and TRBJ2-3): DSGVTQTPKHLITATGQRVTLRCSPRSGDLSVYWYQQSLDQGLQFLIQYYNGEERAKGNILERFSAQQFPDLHSELNLSSLELGDSALYFCASAPQRGSDTQYFGPGTRLTVL.

V and J are TRBV28 and TRBJ1-5, with D possibly matching TRBD1 (5 bases). The V gene lost 3 bases and the J gene lost 1 base, with 10 bases spanning the gap. This CDR3 comprises 15 residues. In germline, CDR1 is MDHEN, CDR2 SYDVKM. In nucleotides, the CDR3 is TGTGCCAGCAGTTTTCTGGACACAAGCAATCAGCCCCAGCATTTT. Amino acid sequence: CASSFLDTSNQPQHF.

V and J are TRBV7-6 and TRBJ2-1; 10 nucleotides line up with TRBD1. The CDR3 length is 17 residues. The V gene's germline CDR1 is SGHVS and CDR2 FNYEAQ. V was clipped by 5 bases and J by 1 base; unmatched bases: 8. The CDR3 reads CASSPGTGETSYNEQFF. The CDR3 DNA sequence: TGTGCCAGCAGCCCGGGGACAGGGGAGACGTCCTACAATGAGCAGTTCTTC.

This chain uses TRBV2 with TRBJ1-5; D remains ambiguous. The V gene lost 8 bases and the J gene lost 2 bases, with 16 bases spanning the gap. There are 15 residues in the CDR3. The germline V gene encodes CDR1 SNHLY and CDR2 FYNNEI. The CDR3 sequence is CASSMADMGNQPQHF. CDR3 in DNA: TGTGCCAGCTCGATGGCAGACATGGGCAATCAGCCCCAGCATTTT.

The chain carries TRBV7-3 and TRBJ2-7; tentatively, D is TRBD2 (5 bases). V shed 6 bases and J shed 6 bases, with 15 bases lying between them. The germline V gene has CDR1 SGHTA and CDR2 FQGTGA. CDR3 size: 13 residues. The CDR3 reads CASREASRGEQYF. In DNA, the CDR3 is TGTGCCAGCAGAGAGGCGTCTCGGGGCGAGCAGTACTTC.

This clone was detected only a few times. The chain recombines TRBV29-1 with TRBJ1-2, with D tentatively TRBD1 (5 bases). Germline CDR1 SQVTM, CDR2 ANQGSEA. V was trimmed by 2 bases and J by 5 bases, leaving 12 bases between them. This CDR3 is 13 amino acids long. For the CDR3, the DNA is TGCAGCGTTGAAATGACAGCCGCTTATGGCTACACCTTC. It specifies CSVEMTAAYGYTF. Using reference TRBV29-1 and TRBJ1-2 for the parts outside the CDR3, the full variable domain is SAVISQKPSRDICQRGTSLTIQCQVDSQVTMMFWYRQQPGQSLTLIATANQGSEATYESGFVIDKFPISRPNLTFSTLTVSNMSPEDSSIYLCSVEMTAAYGYTFGSGTRLTVV.

V usage is TRBV27 and J usage is TRBJ1-6; 8 bases are shared with TRBD1. CDR3 length equals 13 residues. J gave up 13 bases and V 4 bases, and 6 bases lay outside the gene matches. Germline values: CDR1 MNHEY, CDR2 SMNVEV (reference sequence). The CDR3 loop reads CASSSNRGIPLHF. In DNA form, the CDR3 reads TGTGCCAGCAGTTCCAACAGGGGGATTCCCCTCCACTTT.

The gene calls are TRBV5-1 and TRBJ2-2; weak D call: TRBD2 (5 bases). Germline assignment: CDR1 SGHRS and CDR2 YFSETQ. The CDR3 has 15 amino acids. V lost 0 bases and J lost 5, with 11 bases in between. Written as DNA, the CDR3 is TGCGCCAGCAGCTTGGGACTAACCATTACCGGGGAGCTGTTTTTT. Protein sequence: CASSLGLTITGELFF.